One and the same sample provided the 10 T cell receptor beta chains below, sequenced in a study of cytomegalovirus exposure and HLA in healthy donors. The PCR ran on 60 Vbeta and 13 Jbeta primers. Data came from immunoSEQ multiplex PCR; TCRdb stores just in-frame clones and leaves some out. The data contain roughly 160,000 clones, over 75% of them singletons. The sequenced sample was PBMCs. Receptors originate from a male donor in good health and CMV-seronegative.

The rearrangement joins TRBV5-4 to TRBJ2-3; tentative D call: TRBD2 (6 bases). V lost 3 bases and J 6 bases, leaving 14 bases between the germline ends. The CDR3 spans 14 residues. From germline, CDR1 is SGHNT and CDR2 YYREEE (reference sequence). The CDR3 sequence is CASSSSAREDTQYF. The CDR3 nucleotides read TGTGCCAGCAGCTCTAGCGCTCGCGAGGATACGCAGTATTTT.

The chain links TRBV15 to TRBJ2-7; tentative D call: TRBD2 (6 bases). Germline-derived CDR1 and CDR2 are LNHNV and YYDKDF (reference sequence). This CDR3 is built from 15 residues. V was shortened by 2 bases and J by 4 bases, with 15 bases between the two germline ends. The DNA of the CDR3 is TGTGCCACCAGCAGACCGGGAGCTAGCGAGTACGAGCAGTACTTC. This translates into CATSRPGASEYEQYF.

This clone was recorded only once. The CDR3 sequence: CASSSHLGQGTYEQYF. The DNA for the CDR3 is TGCGCCAGCAGCTCACACTTGGGACAGGGGACCTACGAGCAGTACTTC. The genes are TRBV4-1 and TRBJ2-7; 10 bases fit TRBD1. There are 16 residues in the CDR3. Germline CDR1 reads MGHRA; CDR2 reads YSYEKL. V was clipped by 5 bases and J by 2 bases; unmatched bases: 9.

V gene TRBV7-9 combines with J gene TRBJ2-3, with TRBD2 identical over 8 bases. With V trimmed by 4 bases and J by 3 bases, 6 bases remained unmatched. Germline CDR1 reads SEHNR; CDR2 reads FQNEAQ (reference sequence). The CDR3 loop spans 15 amino acids. The CDR3 bases are TGTGCCAGCAGCTCTCTGGGGACTAGGACAGATACGCAGTATTTT. Translated: CASSSLGTRTDTQYF.

This clone occurred once. The rearrangement links TRBV6-5 to TRBJ2-7; D not certain. Germline CDR1 reads MNHEY; CDR2 reads SVGAGI. The CDR3 length is 15 residues. V gave up 0 bases and J gave up 3 bases, with 12 bases separating them. This CDR3 is CASSYSINNYYEQYF. CDR3 sequence (DNA): TGTGCCAGCAGTTACTCGATTAACAATTACTACGAGCAGTACTTC.

V and J are TRBV27 and TRBJ2-1; maybe TRBD2 (6 bases). Germline V gene sequence: CDR1 MNHEY, CDR2 SMNVEV (reference sequence). V dropped 6 bases and J dropped 2 bases, with 11 bases sitting between them. This CDR3 has 14 residues. The CDR3 coding sequence is TGTGCCAGCAGCCGCCGGGGGACCTACAATGAGCAGTTCTTC. Its protein is CASSRRGTYNEQFF.

The CDR3 DNA reads as TGTGCCAGCAGCATGAAGGGGCTTCCCCAGCATTTT. Translation gives CASSMKGLPQHF. The chain links TRBV9 to TRBJ1-5; a weak D match, TRBD1 (5 bases). This CDR3 comprises 12 residues. The V gene lost 4 bases and the J gene lost 10 bases, with 12 bases spanning the gap. Looked up from germline, CDR1 is SGDLS and CDR2 is YYNGEE. The full variable domain, completed using reference TRBV9 and TRBJ1-5, is DSGVTQTPKHLITATGQRVTLRCSPRSGDLSVYWYQQSLDQGLQFLIQYYNGEERAKGNILERFSAQQFPDLHSELNLSSLELGDSALYFCASSMKGLPQHFGDGTRLSIL.

The rearrangement uses TRBV10-3 and TRBJ2-2, with a possible D match to TRBD1 (5 bases). V lost 3 bases, J lost 5 bases, and 19 bases lay in between. The CDR3 runs to 17 residues. In germline, CDR1 is ENHRY, CDR2 SYGVKD. This chain's CDR3 is CAISETHIEQGTGELFF. The CDR3 DNA reads as TGTGCCATCAGTGAAACACACATTGAGCAGGGAACCGGGGAGCTGTTTTTT.

CDR3 in DNA: TGTGCCAGCAGCTTAGGGACAGGGCCCACTGAAGCTTTCTTT. Amino acids: CASSLGTGPTEAFF. The chain employs TRBV7-9 and TRBJ1-1; 8 positions agree with TRBD1. Germline CDR1 reads SEHNR; CDR2 reads FQNEAQ (reference sequence). This CDR3 is built from 14 residues. J was trimmed by 4 bases and V by 1 base; bases with no gene match: 2.

Note on this clone: Other DNA sequences in the sample encode the same CDR3. CDR3 coding DNA: TGTGCCAGCAGCCTGGGTCAGAACTATGGCTACACCTTC. Its translation: CASSLGQNYGYTF. V is TRBV5-6 and J is TRBJ1-2; D gene unclear. Germline V gene data show CDR1 as SGHDT and CDR2 as YYEEEE. Trimming left V 4 bases short and J 2 bases short, with 9 bases between. This CDR3 contains 13 residues. Variable domain in full (rest from reference TRBV5-6 and TRBJ1-2): DAGVTQSPTHLIKTRGQQVTLRCSPKSGHDTVSWYQQALGQGPQFIFQYYEEEERQRGNFPDRFSGHQFPNYSSELNVNALLLGDSALYLCASSLGQNYGYTFGSGTRLTVV.